The 17 T cell receptor beta chains below all came from one sample that was sequenced in a study of blood T cells in healthy people across ages. The second PCR ran 7 to 11 cycles with a sample-barcoded 5' primer and J-beta primers. TCRdb fed the 5' RACE reads into MiXCR, producing one record per CDR3 protein. Here the sample spans hundreds of thousands of distinct CDR3 sequences, 25% to 35% being singletons. Material: blood. The receptors derive from a woman of 80 years or more in good health.

This clonotype came up many times. V and J are TRBV2 and TRBJ1-2; 7 bases are shared with TRBD1. The CDR3 sequence is 12 residues long. Trimming at V came to 6 bases and at J to 8 bases, leaving 6 bases not matched to a gene. Germline loops: CDR1 SNHLY, CDR2 FYNNEI. The CDR3 DNA reads TGTGCCAGCAGATTGACAGGGAGAGGCTACACCTTC. Translation: CASRLTGRGYTF.

V usage is TRBV23-1 and J usage is TRBJ2-7; D not resolved. The DNA matches TRBJ2-4 better at its end, which makes the J call doubtful. TRBV23-1 is sorted into the ORF group, with uncertain function. The CDR3 covers 14 residues. The CDR3 nucleotides read TGCGCCAGCAGTCCCTCCGACCACCAGCACATTCAGTACTTC. Its protein product is CASSPSDHQHIQYF.

This clonotype was recorded at least ten times. This chain connects TRBV10-3 to TRBJ2-4; possibly TRBD2 for D (5 bases). The CDR3 length is 12 residues. Deletions cut 3 bases from V and 7 bases from J, with 7 bases between. Germline loops: CDR1 ENHRY, CDR2 SYGVKD. The CDR3 bases are TGTGCCATCAGTGAAGGGAGCAACATTCAGTACTTC. Translation: CAISEGSNIQYF.

In regard to this clonotype: This clone may be a read error of a much larger clone one base away. The chain couples TRBV27 to TRBJ2-1, with 10 positions matching TRBD2. The V and J ends lost 3 bases and 9 bases, in that order; junction bases with no gene match: 5. This CDR3 has 14 residues. The germline V gene encodes CDR1 MNHEY and CDR2 SMNVEV (reference sequence). This CDR3 reads CASSLGTSESEQFF. The CDR3 nucleotides read TGTGCCAGCAGTTTGGGGACTAGCGAAAGTGAGCAGTTCTTC.

This rearrangement joins TRBV5-1 to TRBJ1-1; TRBD1 matches 9 bases. This CDR3 has 14 residues. With V trimmed by 4 bases and J by 5 bases, 6 bases remained unmatched. CDR1 and CDR2 from the germline V gene are SGHRS and YFSETQ. CDR3 loop: CASSEQGARTEAFF. CDR3 nucleotide sequence: TGCGCCAGCAGCGAACAGGGGGCGAGGACTGAAGCTTTCTTT. Together with reference TRBV5-1 and TRBJ1-1, the CDR3 gives the full variable domain: KAGVTQTPRYLIKTRGQQVTLSCSPISGHRSVSWYQQTPGQGLQFLFEYFSETQRNKGNFPGRFSGRQFSNSRSEMNVSTLELGDSALYLCASSEQGARTEAFFGQGTRLTVV.

J is TRBJ1-3 and V is TRBV5-1; 7 positions agree with TRBD1. CDR3 length equals 17 residues. Germline values: CDR1 SGHRS, CDR2 YFSETQ. V shed 1 base and J 0 bases; nucleotides not matched to a gene: 7. CDR3 DNA sequence: TGCGCCAGCAGCTTGTTCGGACAGGCGAGCTCTGGAAACACCATATATTTT. Residues: CASSLFGQASSGNTIYF.

This clonotype was observed a few times. A clone one base away is much larger, so this may be a read error. The chain employs TRBV9 and TRBJ2-1; 9 bases match TRBD2. The germline V gene has CDR1 SGDLS and CDR2 YYNGEE. This CDR3 contains 17 residues. V dropped 3 bases and J dropped 8; count of bases not matched to a gene: 15. The CDR3: CASSALARAGGSHEQFF. DNA for the CDR3: TGTGCCAGCAGCGCATTGGCACGAGCGGGGGGTTCCCATGAGCAGTTCTTC.

The chain has TRBV7-2 and TRBJ2-7, with D possibly matching TRBD1 (6 bases). V lost 2 bases and J lost 10, with 21 bases in between. CDR1 is SGHTA and CDR2 is FQGNSA in the germline V gene. The CDR3 totals 15 residues. In DNA, the CDR3 is TGTGCCAGCAGCTTAAGGGGGACCCCGGGGTCTGTTCAGTACTTC. It codes for CASSLRGTPGSVQYF.

The chain carries TRBV18 and TRBJ1-2, with no clear D. Germline V gene lookup returns CDR1 KGHSH and CDR2 LQKENI. The CDR3 covers 17 residues. V lost 4 bases and J lost 0, with 18 bases in between. The CDR3 protein is CASSLIAGTPTNYGYTF. CDR3 DNA sequence: TGTGCCAGCTCACTCATCGCAGGAACGCCAACTAACTATGGCTACACCTTC.

This clonotype was detected many times. The chain employs TRBV20-1 and TRBJ2-7; tentatively, D is TRBD2 (5 bases). Trimming removed 2 bases at V and 1 base at J, with 18 bases between. CDR3 size: 16 residues. Germline CDR1 and CDR2: DFQATT and SNEGSKA (reference sequence). This chain's CDR3 is CSARQMTGSLSYEQYF. For the CDR3, the DNA is TGCAGTGCTAGACAAATGACTGGGAGCTTGTCCTACGAGCAGTACTTC.

This chain joins TRBV18 and TRBJ1-1; a weak D match, TRBD1 (5 bases). The CDR3 is 15 amino acids. Germline assignment: CDR1 KGHSH and CDR2 LQKENI. Trimming removed 3 bases at V and 3 bases at J, with 14 bases between. The CDR3 coding sequence is TGTGCCAGCTCACCCAAGGAGGGACCGGACACTGAAGCTTTCTTT. It yields the protein CASSPKEGPDTEAFF.

The rearrangement uses TRBV6-2 or TRBV6-3 and TRBJ2-7, with D hard to call. Trimming removed 2 bases at V and 3 bases at J, with 8 bases between. The germline V gene encodes CDR1 MNHEY and CDR2 SVGEGT. This CDR3 comprises 13 residues. This chain's CDR3 is CASSYVGSYEQYF. DNA for the CDR3: TGTGCCAGCAGTTACGTCGGTAGCTACGAGCAGTACTTC.

The chain has TRBV6-5 and TRBJ1-4; no reliable D call. V lost 0 bases and J 16 bases, leaving 12 bases between the germline ends. Germline V gives CDR1 MNHEY, CDR2 SVGAGI. The CDR3 length is 12 residues. CDR3 DNA sequence: TGTGCCAGCAGTTACTCGTCCGGACGGGGGTTTTTT. Translation: CASSYSSGRGFF.

This clonotype showed up just once. This chain uses TRBV7-8 with TRBJ1-1; 12 bases line up with TRBD1. This CDR3 has 16 amino acids. J lost 5 bases, V lost 1 base, and 5 bases had no gene match. Germline-derived CDR1 and CDR2 are SGHVS and FQNEAQ. The CDR3 reads CASSLEAGQGATEAFF. CDR3 nucleotide sequence: TGTGCCAGCAGCTTAGAGGCGGGACAGGGGGCGACTGAAGCTTTCTTT.

This clonotype was detected many times. The rearrangement uses TRBV3-1 and TRBJ2-5, with TRBD2 identical over 10 bases. The germline CDR1 and CDR2 sequences are LGHDT and YNNKEL (reference sequence). The CDR3 totals 16 residues. V shed 4 bases and J 5 bases; nucleotides not matched to a gene: 10. CDR3 DNA sequence: TGTGCCAGCAGCCTAATAACGCCAGCGGGGGGGGAGACCCAGTACTTC. It specifies CASSLITPAGGETQYF.

This clonotype was found many times. The chain couples TRBV28 to TRBJ2-2; D may be TRBD2 (6 bases). The V gene lost 2 bases and the J gene lost 5 bases, with 12 bases spanning the gap. The CDR3 extends over 15 amino acids. CDR1 is MDHEN and CDR2 is SYDVKM in the germline V gene. The DNA for the CDR3 is TGTGCCAGCAGTTTAGTGCGGGGACGTACCGGGGAGCTGTTTTTT. Translating gives CASSLVRGRTGELFF. Using reference TRBV28 and TRBJ2-2 for the parts outside the CDR3, the full variable domain is DVKVTQSSRYLVKRTGEKVFLECVQDMDHENMFWYRQDPGLGLRLIYFSYDVKMKEKGDIPEGYSVSREKKERFSLILESASTNQTSMYLCASSLVRGRTGELFFGEGSRLTVL.

Of note for this clonotype: Germline and junction disagree at one end, which may indicate a read error. The chain combines TRBV7-8 with TRBJ2-1; D possibly uses TRBD1 or TRBD2 (6 bases each). The CDR3 sequence is 16 residues long. Per the germline V gene, CDR1 is SGHVS and CDR2 is FQNEAQ. The CDR3 nucleotides are TGTGCCAGCAGCTTAGCGGTTGGGGGGCTCTACATTGAGCAGTTCTTC. It specifies CASSLAVGGLYIEQFF.